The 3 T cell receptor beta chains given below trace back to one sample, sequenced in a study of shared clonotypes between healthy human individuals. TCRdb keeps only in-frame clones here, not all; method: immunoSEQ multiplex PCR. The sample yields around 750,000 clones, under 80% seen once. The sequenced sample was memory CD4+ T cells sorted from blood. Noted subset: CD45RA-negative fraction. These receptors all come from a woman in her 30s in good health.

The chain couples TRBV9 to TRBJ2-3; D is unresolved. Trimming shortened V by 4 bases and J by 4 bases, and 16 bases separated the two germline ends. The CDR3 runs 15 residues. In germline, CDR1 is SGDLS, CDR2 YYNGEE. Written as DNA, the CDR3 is TGTGCCAGCAGCCCCTATGGCGAAATCGCAGATACGCAGTATTTT. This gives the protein CASSPYGEIADTQYF.

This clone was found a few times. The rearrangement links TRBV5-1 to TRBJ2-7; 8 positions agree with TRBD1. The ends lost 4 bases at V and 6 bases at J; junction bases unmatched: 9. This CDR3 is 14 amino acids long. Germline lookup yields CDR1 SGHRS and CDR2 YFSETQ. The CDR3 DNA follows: TGCGCCAGCAGCCCGGACAGGGAAATGTCCGAGCAGTACTTC. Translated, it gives CASSPDREMSEQYF.

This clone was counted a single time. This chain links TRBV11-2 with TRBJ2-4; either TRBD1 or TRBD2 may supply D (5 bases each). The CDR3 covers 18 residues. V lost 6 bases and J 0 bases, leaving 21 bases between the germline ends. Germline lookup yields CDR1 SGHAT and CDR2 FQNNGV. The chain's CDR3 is CASSSLRGTALAKNIQYF. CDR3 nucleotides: TGTGCCAGCAGTTCACTCCGGGGCACGGCTCTAGCCAAAAACATTCAGTACTTC.